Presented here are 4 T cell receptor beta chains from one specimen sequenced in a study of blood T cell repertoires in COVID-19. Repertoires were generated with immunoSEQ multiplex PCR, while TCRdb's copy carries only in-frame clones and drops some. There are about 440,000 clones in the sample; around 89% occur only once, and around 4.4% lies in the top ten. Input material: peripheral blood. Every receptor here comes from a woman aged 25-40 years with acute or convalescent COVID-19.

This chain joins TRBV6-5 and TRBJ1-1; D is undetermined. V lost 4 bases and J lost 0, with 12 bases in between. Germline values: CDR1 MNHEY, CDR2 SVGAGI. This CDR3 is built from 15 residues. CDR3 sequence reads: CASSWAGPLNTEAFF. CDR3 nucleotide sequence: TGTGCCAGCAGTTGGGCAGGTCCCCTGAACACTGAAGCTTTCTTT.

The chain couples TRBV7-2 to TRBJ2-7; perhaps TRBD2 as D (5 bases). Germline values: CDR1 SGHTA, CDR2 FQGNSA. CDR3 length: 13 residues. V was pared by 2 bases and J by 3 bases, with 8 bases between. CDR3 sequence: CASSLSTSYEQYF. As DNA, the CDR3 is TGTGCCAGCAGCTTAAGCACTAGCTACGAGCAGTACTTC.

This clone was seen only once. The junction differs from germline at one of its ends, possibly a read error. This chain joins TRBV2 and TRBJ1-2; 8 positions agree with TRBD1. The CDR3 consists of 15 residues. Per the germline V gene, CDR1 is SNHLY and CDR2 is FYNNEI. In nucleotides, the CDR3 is TGTGCCAGCAGTCAAGCAAGACAGGGGACCTATGGCTACACCTTC. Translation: CASSQARQGTYGYTF.

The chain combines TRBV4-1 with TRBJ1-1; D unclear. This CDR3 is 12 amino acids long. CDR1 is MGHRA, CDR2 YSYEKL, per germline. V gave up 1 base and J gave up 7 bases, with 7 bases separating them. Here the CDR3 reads CASSQVGSEAFF. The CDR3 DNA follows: TGCGCCAGCAGCCAAGTAGGGAGTGAAGCTTTCTTT.